The subject of this entry is one T cell receptor beta chain. This sample was taken from a study of blood T cell repertoires in COVID-19. Study-wide context: PBMCs, B-cell-depleted T cells, or T cells provided the cDNA or gDNA that made up the material.

Trimming removed 4 bases from V and 7 bases from J; junction bases left unmatched: 12. The CDR3 is 16 residues long. Germline CDR1 is SGHNT and CDR2 is YYREEE (reference sequence). In the original processing: Cell counts per sample came from amplifying reference gene primers. Profiling relied on immunoSEQ multiplex PCR, and the TCRdb table lists in-frame clones only, not all of them. The DNA gave D and trimming, while V, J and clone size come from that table. There are about 88,000 clones in the sample; roughly 87% occur only once, and 15% lies in the top ten. The sample comprised peripheral blood. The receptor was isolated from a male donor with acute or convalescent COVID-19. This rearrangement joins TRBV5-4 to TRBJ2-1, with 9 nucleotides matching TRBD1. CDR3 DNA sequence: TGTGCCAGCAGCCCCCAGCTTGGACAGGGGAGGAATGAGCAGTTCTTC. As protein: CASSPQLGQGRNEQFF.